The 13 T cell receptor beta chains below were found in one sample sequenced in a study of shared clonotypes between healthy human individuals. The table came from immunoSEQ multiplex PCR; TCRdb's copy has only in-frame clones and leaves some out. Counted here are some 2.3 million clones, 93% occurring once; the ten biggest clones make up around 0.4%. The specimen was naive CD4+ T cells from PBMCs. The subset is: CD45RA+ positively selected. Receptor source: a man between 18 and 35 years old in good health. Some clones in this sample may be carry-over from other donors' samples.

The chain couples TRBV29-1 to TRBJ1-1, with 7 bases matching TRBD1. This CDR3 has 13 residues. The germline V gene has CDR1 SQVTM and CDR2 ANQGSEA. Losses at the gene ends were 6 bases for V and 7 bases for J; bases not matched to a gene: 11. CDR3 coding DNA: TGCAGCGTCGAGACAGGGTCAGGGGGTGAAGCTTTCTTT. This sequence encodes CSVETGSGGEAFF.

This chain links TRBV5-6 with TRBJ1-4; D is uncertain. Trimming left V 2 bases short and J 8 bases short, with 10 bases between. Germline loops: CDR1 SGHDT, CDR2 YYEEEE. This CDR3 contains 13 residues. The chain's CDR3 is CASSLWMVEKLFF. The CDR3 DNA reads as TGTGCCAGCAGCTTATGGATGGTCGAAAAACTGTTTTTT.

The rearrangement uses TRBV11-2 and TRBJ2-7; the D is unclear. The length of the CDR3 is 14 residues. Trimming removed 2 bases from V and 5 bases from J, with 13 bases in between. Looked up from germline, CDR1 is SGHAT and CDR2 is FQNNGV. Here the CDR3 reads CASSLPRLAHEQYF. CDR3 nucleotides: TGTGCCAGCAGCTTACCGCGGTTAGCCCACGAGCAGTACTTC.

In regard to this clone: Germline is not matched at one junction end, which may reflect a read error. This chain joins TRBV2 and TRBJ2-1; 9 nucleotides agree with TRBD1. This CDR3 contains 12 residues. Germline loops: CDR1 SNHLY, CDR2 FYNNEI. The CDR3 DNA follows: TGTGCCAGCAGTGACTTCGGGACAGGGTTTGTCTTC. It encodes CASSDFGTGFVF. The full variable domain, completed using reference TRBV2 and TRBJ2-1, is EPEVTQTPSHQVTQMGQEVILRCVPISNHLYFYWYRQILGQKVEFLVSFYNNEISEKSEIFDDQFSVERPDGSNFTLKIRSTKLEDSAMYFCASSDFGTGFVFGPGTRLTVL.

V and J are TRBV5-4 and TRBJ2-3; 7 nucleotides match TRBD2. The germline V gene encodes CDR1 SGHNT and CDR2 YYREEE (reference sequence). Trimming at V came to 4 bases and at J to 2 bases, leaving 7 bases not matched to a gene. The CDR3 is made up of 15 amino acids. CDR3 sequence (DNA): TGTGCCAGCAGCCTAGCGGAACACATCACAGATACGCAGTATTTT. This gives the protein CASSLAEHITDTQYF.

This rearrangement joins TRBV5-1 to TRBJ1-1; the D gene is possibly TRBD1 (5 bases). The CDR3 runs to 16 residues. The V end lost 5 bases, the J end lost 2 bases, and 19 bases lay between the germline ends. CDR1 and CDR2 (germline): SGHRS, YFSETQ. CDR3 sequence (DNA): TGCGCCAGCAGTCAACCTGCGGGGGAGGGTAACACTGAAGCTTTCTTT. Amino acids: CASSQPAGEGNTEAFF.

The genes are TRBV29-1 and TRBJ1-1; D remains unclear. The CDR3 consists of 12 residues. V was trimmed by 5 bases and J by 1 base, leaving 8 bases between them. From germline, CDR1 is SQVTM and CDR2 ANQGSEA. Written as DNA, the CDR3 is TGCAGCGTTCGTGGTTGGAACACTGAAGCTTTCTTT. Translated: CSVRGWNTEAFF.

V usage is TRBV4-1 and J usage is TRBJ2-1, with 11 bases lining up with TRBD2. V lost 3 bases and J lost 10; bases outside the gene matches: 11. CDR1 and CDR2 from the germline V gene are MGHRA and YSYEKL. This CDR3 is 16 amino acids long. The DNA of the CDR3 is TGCGCCAGCAGCCACCCGGGACTAGCGGCCCTTAAGGAGCAGTTCTTC. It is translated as CASSHPGLAALKEQFF.

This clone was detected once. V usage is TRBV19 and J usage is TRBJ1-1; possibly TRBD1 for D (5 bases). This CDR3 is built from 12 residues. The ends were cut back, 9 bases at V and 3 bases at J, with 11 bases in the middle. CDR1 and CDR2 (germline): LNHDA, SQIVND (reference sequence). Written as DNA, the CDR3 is TGTGCCAGCTCTACAGGTGACACTGAAGCTTTCTTT. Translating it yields CASSTGDTEAFF.

The CDR3 DNA reads as TGTGCCAGCAGTTTCAAACTAGCGGGGTACGAGCAGTACTTC. Residues: CASSFKLAGYEQYF. The rearrangement links TRBV27 to TRBJ2-7, with 10 nucleotides matching TRBD2. V shed 3 bases, J shed 4 bases, and the junction held 3 bases outside the gene matches. Germline CDR1 and CDR2: MNHEY and SMNVEV (reference sequence). The CDR3 has 14 residues.

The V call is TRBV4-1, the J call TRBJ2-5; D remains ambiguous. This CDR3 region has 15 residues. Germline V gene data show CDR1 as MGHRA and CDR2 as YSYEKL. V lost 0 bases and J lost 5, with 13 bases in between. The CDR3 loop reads CASSQEGTVPETQYF. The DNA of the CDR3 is TGCGCCAGCAGCCAAGAGGGTACCGTCCCGGAGACCCAGTACTTC.

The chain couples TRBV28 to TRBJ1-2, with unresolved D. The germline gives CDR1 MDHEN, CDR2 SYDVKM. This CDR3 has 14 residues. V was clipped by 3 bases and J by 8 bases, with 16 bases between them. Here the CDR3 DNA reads TGTGCCAGCAGTTTTAGGGCCAGGTCGGGAGGCTACACCTTC. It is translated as CASSFRARSGGYTF.

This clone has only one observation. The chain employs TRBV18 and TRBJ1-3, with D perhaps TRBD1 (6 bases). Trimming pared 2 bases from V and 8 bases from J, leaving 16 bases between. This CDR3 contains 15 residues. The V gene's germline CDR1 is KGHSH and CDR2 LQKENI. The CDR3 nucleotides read TGTGCCAGCTCACCATTCCCAGGGGAGATGGACACCATATATTTT. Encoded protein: CASSPFPGEMDTIYF.